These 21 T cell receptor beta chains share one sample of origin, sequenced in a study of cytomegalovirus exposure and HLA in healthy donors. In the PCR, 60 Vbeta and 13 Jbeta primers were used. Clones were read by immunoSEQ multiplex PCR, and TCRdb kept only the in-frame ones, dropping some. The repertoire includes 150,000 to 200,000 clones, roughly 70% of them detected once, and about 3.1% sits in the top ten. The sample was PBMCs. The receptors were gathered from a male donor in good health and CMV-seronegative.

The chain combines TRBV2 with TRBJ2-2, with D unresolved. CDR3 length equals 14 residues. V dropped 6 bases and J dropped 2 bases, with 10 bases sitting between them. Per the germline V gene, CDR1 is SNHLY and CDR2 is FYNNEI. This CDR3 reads CASRVTRNTGELFF. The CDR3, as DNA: TGTGCCAGCAGGGTCACACGTAACACCGGGGAGCTGTTTTTT.

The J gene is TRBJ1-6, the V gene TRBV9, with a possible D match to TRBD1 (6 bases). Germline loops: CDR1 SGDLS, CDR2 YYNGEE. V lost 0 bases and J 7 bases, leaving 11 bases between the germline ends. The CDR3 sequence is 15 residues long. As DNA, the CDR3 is TGTGCCAGCAGCGTAGAATGGGGGCTAAATTCACCCCTCCACTTT. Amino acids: CASSVEWGLNSPLHF. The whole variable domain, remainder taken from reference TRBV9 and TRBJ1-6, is DSGVTQTPKHLITATGQRVTLRCSPRSGDLSVYWYQQSLDQGLQFLIQYYNGEERAKGNILERFSAQQFPDLHSELNLSSLELGDSALYFCASSVEWGLNSPLHFGNGTRLTVT.

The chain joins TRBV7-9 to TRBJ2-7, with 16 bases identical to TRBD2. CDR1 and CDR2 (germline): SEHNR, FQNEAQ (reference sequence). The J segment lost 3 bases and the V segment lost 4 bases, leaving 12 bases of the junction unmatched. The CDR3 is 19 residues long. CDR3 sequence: CASSSLEGLAGGPGYEQYF. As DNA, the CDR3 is TGTGCCAGCAGCTCCTTAGAGGGACTAGCGGGAGGGCCGGGCTACGAGCAGTACTTC.

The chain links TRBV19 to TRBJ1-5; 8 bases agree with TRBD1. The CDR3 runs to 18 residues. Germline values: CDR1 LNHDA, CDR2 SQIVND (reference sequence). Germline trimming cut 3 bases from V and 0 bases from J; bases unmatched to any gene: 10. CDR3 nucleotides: TGTGCCAGTAGTATCGCACAGGGGGGCTTAGATAGCAATCAGCCCCAGCATTTT. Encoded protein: CASSIAQGGLDSNQPQHF.

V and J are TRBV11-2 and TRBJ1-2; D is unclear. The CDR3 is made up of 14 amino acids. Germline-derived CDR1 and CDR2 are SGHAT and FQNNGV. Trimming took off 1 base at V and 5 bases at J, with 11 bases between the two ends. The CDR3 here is CASSLVEEGYGYTF. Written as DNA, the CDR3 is TGTGCCAGCAGCTTAGTGGAGGAAGGGTATGGCTACACCTTC.

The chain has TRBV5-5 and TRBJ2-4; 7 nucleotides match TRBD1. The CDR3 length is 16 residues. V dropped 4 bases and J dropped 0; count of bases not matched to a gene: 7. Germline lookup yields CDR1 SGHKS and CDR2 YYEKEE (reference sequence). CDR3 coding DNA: TGTGCCAGCAGCGATGGGACAGACCGAGCCAAAAACATTCAGTACTTC. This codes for CASSDGTDRAKNIQYF.

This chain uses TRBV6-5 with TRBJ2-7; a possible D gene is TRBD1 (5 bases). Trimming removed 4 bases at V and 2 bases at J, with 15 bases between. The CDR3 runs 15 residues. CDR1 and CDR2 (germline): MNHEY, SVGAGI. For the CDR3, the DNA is TGTGCCAGCAGTTTCACAGGTGGTCGAACCTACGAGCAGTACTTC. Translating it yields CASSFTGGRTYEQYF.

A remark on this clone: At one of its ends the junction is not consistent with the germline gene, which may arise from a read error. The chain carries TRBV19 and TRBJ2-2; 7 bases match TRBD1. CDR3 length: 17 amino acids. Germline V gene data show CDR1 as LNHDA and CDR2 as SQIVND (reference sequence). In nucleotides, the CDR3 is TGTGCCAGTAGTCTAGACAGGGCCAAGGAGCACACCTGGGAGCTGTTTTTT. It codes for CASSLDRAKEHTWELFF.

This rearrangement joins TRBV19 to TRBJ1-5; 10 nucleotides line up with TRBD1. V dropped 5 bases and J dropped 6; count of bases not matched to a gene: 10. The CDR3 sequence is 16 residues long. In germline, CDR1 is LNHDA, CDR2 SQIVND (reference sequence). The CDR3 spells CASSDRQGAPVQPQHF. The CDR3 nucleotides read TGTGCCAGTAGTGACCGACAGGGGGCCCCGGTTCAGCCCCAGCATTTT.

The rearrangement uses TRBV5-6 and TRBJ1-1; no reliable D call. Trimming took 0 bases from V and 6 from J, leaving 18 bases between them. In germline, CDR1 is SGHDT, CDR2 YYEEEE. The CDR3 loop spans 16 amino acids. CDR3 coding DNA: TGTGCCAGCAGCTTGGCGAGGGTTTGGGGAATCCCTGAAGCTTTCTTT. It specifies CASSLARVWGIPEAFF.

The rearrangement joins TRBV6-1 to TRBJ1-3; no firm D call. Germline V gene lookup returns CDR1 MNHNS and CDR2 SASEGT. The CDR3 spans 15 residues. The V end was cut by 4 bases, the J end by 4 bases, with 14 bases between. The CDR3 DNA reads TGTGCCAGCAGTGGGGGATCACGGGGAGGAAACACCATATATTTT. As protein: CASSGGSRGGNTIYF.

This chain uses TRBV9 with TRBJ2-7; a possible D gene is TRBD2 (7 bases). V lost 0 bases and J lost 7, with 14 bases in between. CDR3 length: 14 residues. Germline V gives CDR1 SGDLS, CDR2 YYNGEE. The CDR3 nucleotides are TGTGCCAGCAGCGTAGCTGCGGGGGCGGGGGAGCAGTACTTC. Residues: CASSVAAGAGEQYF. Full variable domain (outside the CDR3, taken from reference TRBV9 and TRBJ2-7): DSGVTQTPKHLITATGQRVTLRCSPRSGDLSVYWYQQSLDQGLQFLIQYYNGEERAKGNILERFSAQQFPDLHSELNLSSLELGDSALYFCASSVAAGAGEQYFGPGTRLTVT.

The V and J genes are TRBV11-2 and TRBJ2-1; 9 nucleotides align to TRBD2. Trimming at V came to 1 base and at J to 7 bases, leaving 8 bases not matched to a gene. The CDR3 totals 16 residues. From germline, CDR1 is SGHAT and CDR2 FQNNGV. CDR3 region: CASSLGLSSGKNEQFF. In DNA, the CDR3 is TGTGCCAGCAGCTTAGGTCTGTCTAGCGGGAAAAATGAGCAGTTCTTC.

The CDR3 region is CAWGTGLDSPLHF. CDR3 DNA sequence: TGTGCCTGGGGTACAGGACTAGATTCACCCCTCCACTTT. This chain uses TRBV30 with TRBJ1-6, with a weak D call TRBD1 (5 bases). Germline V gene data show CDR1 as GTSNPN and CDR2 as SVGIG (reference sequence). V lost 5 bases to trimming and J lost 8 bases, with 13 bases between them. CDR3 length: 13 residues.

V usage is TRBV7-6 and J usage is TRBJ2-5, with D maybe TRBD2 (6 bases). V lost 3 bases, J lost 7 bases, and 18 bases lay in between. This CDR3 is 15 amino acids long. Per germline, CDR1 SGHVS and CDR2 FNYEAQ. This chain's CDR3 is CASSLEGPIPGTQYF. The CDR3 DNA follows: TGTGCCAGCAGCTTGGAGGGTCCCATCCCAGGGACCCAGTACTTC.

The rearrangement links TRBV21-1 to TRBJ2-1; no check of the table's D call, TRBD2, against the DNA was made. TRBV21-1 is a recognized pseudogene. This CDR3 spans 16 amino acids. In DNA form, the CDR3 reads TGTGCCAGCAGCAAAGCCTGCTGGCGGGAGGGCAATGAGCAGTTCTTC. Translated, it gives CASSKACWREGNEQFF.

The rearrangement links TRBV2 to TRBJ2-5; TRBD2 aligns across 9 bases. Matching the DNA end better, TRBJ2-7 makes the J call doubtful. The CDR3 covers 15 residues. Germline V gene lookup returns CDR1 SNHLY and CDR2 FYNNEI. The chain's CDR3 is CASSERRGGLYEQYF. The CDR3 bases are TGTGCCAGCAGTGAGAGGCGGGGGGGCCTGTACGAGCAGTACTTC.

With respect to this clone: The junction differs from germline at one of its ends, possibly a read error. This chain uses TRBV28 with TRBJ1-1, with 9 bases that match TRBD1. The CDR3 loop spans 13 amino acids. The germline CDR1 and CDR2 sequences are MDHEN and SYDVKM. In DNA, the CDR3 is TGTGCCGGAAGAGACAGGGGGAACCCTGAAGCTTTCTTT. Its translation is CAGRDRGNPEAFF.

DNA for the CDR3: TGTGCCAGCAGCGTAGATACTAGCGGCCAGACCCAGTACTTC. Translation: CASSVDTSGQTQYF. V and J are TRBV9 and TRBJ2-5, with 8 bases identical to TRBD2. In germline, CDR1 is SGDLS, CDR2 YYNGEE. The CDR3 runs 14 residues. After removal of 0 bases from V and 6 bases from J, the junction contained 4 bases not matched to a gene.

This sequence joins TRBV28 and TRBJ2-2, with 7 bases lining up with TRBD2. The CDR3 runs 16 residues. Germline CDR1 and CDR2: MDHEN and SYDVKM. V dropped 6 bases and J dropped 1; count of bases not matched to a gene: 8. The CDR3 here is CASSSLWEGNTGELFF. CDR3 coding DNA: TGTGCCAGCAGCTCATTGTGGGAGGGGAACACCGGGGAGCTGTTTTTT.

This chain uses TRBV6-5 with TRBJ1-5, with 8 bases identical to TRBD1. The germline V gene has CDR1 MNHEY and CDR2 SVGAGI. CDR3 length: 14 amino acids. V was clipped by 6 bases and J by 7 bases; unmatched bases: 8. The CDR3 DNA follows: TGTGCCAGCAGCATTACAGGGGGGGAACAGCCCCAGCATTTT. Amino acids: CASSITGGEQPQHF.